The T cell receptor (beta chain) under discussion was sequenced for a study of technical replicates of blood from four donors. The method was immunoSEQ multiplex PCR; TCRdb's version includes in-frame clones alone and lacks a portion of them. The profile shows around 70,000 clones, 85% to 95% of them singletons. This clone occurred once. The ends lost 3 bases at V and 4 bases at J; junction bases unmatched: 9. Germline V lookup: CDR1 KGHSH, CDR2 LQKENI. The CDR3 runs to 16 residues. This rearrangement joins TRBV18 to TRBJ2-5, with 9 bases matching TRBD2. Input material: T cells isolated from PBMCs. This sequence was found in a human donor in good health. For the CDR3, the DNA is TGTGCCAGCTCACCTAGGAGTAGCGGGAGTGGAGAGACCCAGTACTTC. Protein sequence: CASSPRSSGSGETQYF.